The sequence of this T cell receptor beta chain was determined in a study of T-cell memory formation after mild COVID-19. About the research overall: Largely, TCR clusters stayed within a single donor.

One entry per CDR3 protein results from TCRdb running MiXCR on the 5' RACE reads. Here the sample spans approximately 99,000 distinct CDR3 sequences, around 17% being singletons. The CDR3 runs to 16 residues. CDR1 and CDR2 (germline): SGHDT, YYEEEE. V was pared by 3 bases and J by 0 bases, with 15 bases between. Sequenced input: PBMCs or a T cell subset sorted from them (not recorded which). This chain joins TRBV5-6 and TRBJ1-1, with unresolved D. The TCR was taken from a man younger than 35 who had mild COVID-19 (a few samples of this study predate the infection). Cell type and time point are not known. CDR3 in DNA: TGTGCCAGCAGCTCCCTCGGGTGGGCCGTGAACACTGAAGCTTTCTTT. As protein: CASSSLGWAVNTEAFF.